The 30 T cell receptor beta chains below were found in one sample sequenced in a study of PD-1 blockade in mismatch repair-deficient tumors. The table came from immunoSEQ multiplex PCR; TCRdb's copy has only in-frame clones and leaves some out. The table includes thousands of clones, about 78% detected once. Noted time point: archival surgical resection tumor tissue. Sample: primary tumor tissue, taken from a patient treated with pembrolizumab. The receptors were sampled from an adult with mismatch repair-deficient cancer.

The gene calls are TRBV21-1 and TRBJ2-7; the table gives TRBD1 as D, unverified against the DNA. TRBV21-1 is tagged as a pseudogene. This CDR3 is 15 amino acids long. CDR3 protein: CASSKEESGSYEQYF. CDR3 in DNA: TGTGCCAGCAGCAAAGAGGAGTCAGGGTCCTACGAGCAGTACTTC.

CDR3 nucleotides: TGTGCCAGCAGCTTACTTAGCGGCACAGATACGCAGTATTTT. It is translated as CASSLLSGTDTQYF. The chain couples TRBV7-8 to TRBJ2-3, with D tentatively TRBD2 (5 bases). The CDR3 is 14 amino acids. Trimming cost V 2 bases and J 1 base, with 7 bases left between them. Germline lookup yields CDR1 SGHVS and CDR2 FQNEAQ.

The chain carries TRBV11-2 and TRBJ1-1; D ambiguous. Trimming left V 4 bases short and J 0 bases short, with 3 bases between. Per germline, CDR1 SGHAT and CDR2 FQNNGV. This CDR3 is 12 amino acids long. The CDR3 loop reads CASSSMNTEAFF. For the CDR3, the DNA is TGTGCCAGCAGCTCTATGAACACTGAAGCTTTCTTT. Combining the CDR3 with reference TRBV11-2 and TRBJ1-1 gives the whole variable domain EAGVAQSPRYKIIEKRQSVAFWCNPISGHATLYWYQQILGQGPKLLIQFQNNGVVDDSQLPKDRFSAERLKGVDSTLKIQPAKLEDSAVYLCASSSMNTEAFFGQGTRLTVV.

The chain couples TRBV10-3 to TRBJ2-3, with TRBD2 matching over 11 bases. Trimming cost V 4 bases and J 3 bases; bases outside gene matches: 3. The CDR3 length is 15 residues. Germline CDR1 and CDR2: ENHRY and SYGVKD. The CDR3 DNA is TGTGCCATCAGTGGAGGGACTAGCGGAACAGATACGCAGTATTTT. Amino acid sequence: CAISGGTSGTDTQYF.

This clone occurred a few times. The chain has TRBV7-8 and TRBJ1-2, with TRBD1 as a possible D gene (5 bases). Per the germline V gene, CDR1 is SGHVS and CDR2 is FQNEAQ. V was pared by 1 base and J by 7 bases, with 13 bases between. CDR3 length: 14 residues. CDR3 bases: TGTGCCAGCAGCTTAGTGGGGGGTAGGGGTGGCTACACCTTC. This sequence encodes CASSLVGGRGGYTF.

The J gene is TRBJ2-2, the V gene TRBV4-1; TRBD2 matches 13 bases. Trimming removed 3 bases from V and 2 bases from J; junction bases left unmatched: 12. The CDR3 extends over 20 amino acids. Germline-derived CDR1 and CDR2 are MGHRA and YSYEKL. CDR3 bases: TGCGCCAGCAGCCACGTTTTACGACTAGCGGGAGGAAGAAACACCGGGGAGCTGTTTTTT. Translated, it gives CASSHVLRLAGGRNTGELFF.

This clone rates as large. The DNA for the CDR3 is TGTGCCAGCCCCCCCGGGACAGGGAGTTTCGATACGCAGTATTTT. It codes for CASPPGTGSFDTQYF. This rearrangement joins TRBV6-6 to TRBJ2-3; TRBD1 agrees at 9 bases. Germline CDR1 reads MNHNY; CDR2 reads SVGAGI (reference sequence). This CDR3 is 15 amino acids long. V dropped 8 bases and J dropped 6; count of bases not matched to a gene: 12.

The table lists this clone with a few counts. The same CDR3 is also encoded by other DNA sequences in this sample. The chain couples TRBV30 to TRBJ1-2; possibly TRBD1 for D (6 bases). This CDR3 has 15 amino acids. Between the trimmed V and J ends, which lost 3 bases and 4 bases, there was a span of 18 bases. Germline lookup yields CDR1 GTSNPN and CDR2 SVGIG (reference sequence). The CDR3 sequence is CAWRNLGALVYGYTF. CDR3 nucleotides: TGTGCCTGGAGAAACTTGGGGGCCCTAGTCTATGGCTACACCTTC.

V and J are TRBV15 and TRBJ1-2, with D unclear. Between the trimmed V and J ends, which lost 3 bases and 6 bases, there was a span of 11 bases. CDR3 length: 13 residues. Per germline, CDR1 LNHNV and CDR2 YYDKDF (reference sequence). CDR3 loop: CATSREEGDGYTF. CDR3 coding DNA: TGTGCCACCAGCAGGGAGGAGGGCGATGGCTACACCTTC.

V gene TRBV5-1 combines with J gene TRBJ1-1, with 10 nucleotides matching TRBD1. This CDR3 comprises 17 residues. Trimming at V came to 4 bases and at J to 5 bases, leaving 14 bases not matched to a gene. Germline CDR1 SGHRS, CDR2 YFSETQ. The CDR3 nucleotides are TGCGCCAGCAGCAGATCCGGGACAGGGGACGGTGGGACTGAAGCTTTCTTT. It yields the protein CASSRSGTGDGGTEAFF. Full variable domain (rest looked up from reference TRBV5-1 and TRBJ1-1): KAGVTQTPRYLIKTRGQQVTLSCSPISGHRSVSWYQQTPGQGLQFLFEYFSETQRNKGNFPGRFSGRQFSNSRSEMNVSTLELGDSALYLCASSRSGTGDGGTEAFFGQGTRLTVV.

The chain employs TRBV7-6 and TRBJ2-2; D remains unclear. V lost 4 bases to trimming and J lost 8 bases, with 14 bases between them. Germline CDR1 and CDR2: SGHVS and FNYEAQ. The CDR3 has 14 residues. CDR3 protein: CASSSSDSSGELFF. CDR3 nucleotides: TGTGCCAGCAGCTCATCTGACTCGTCTGGGGAGCTGTTTTTT.

Only one count was recorded for this clone. This chain uses TRBV5-1 with TRBJ1-2; TRBD1 matches at 7 bases. The V and J ends lost 7 bases and 7 bases, in that order; junction bases with no gene match: 10. Per the germline V gene, CDR1 is SGHRS and CDR2 is YFSETQ. This CDR3 has 13 amino acids. CDR3 loop: CASGVGGAGGYTF. CDR3 sequence (DNA): TGCGCCAGCGGGGTAGGGGGCGCAGGTGGCTACACCTTC. The full variable domain, in which reference TRBV5-1 and TRBJ1-2 provide the parts outside the CDR3, is KAGVTQTPRYLIKTRGQQVTLSCSPISGHRSVSWYQQTPGQGLQFLFEYFSETQRNKGNFPGRFSGRQFSNSRSEMNVSTLELGDSALYLCASGVGGAGGYTFGSGTRLTVV.

This rearrangement joins TRBV5-4 to TRBJ2-1; 13 nucleotides agree with TRBD2. V lost 6 bases and J lost 12; bases outside the gene matches: 18. Germline V gives CDR1 SGHNT, CDR2 YYREEE (reference sequence). The CDR3 extends over 17 amino acids. The CDR3 spells CASTDPGTSGRARSQFF. The CDR3 DNA reads as TGTGCCAGCACCGATCCTGGCACTAGCGGGAGGGCCCGTTCGCAGTTCTTC.

The chain links TRBV27 to TRBJ1-1; D is possibly TRBD1 (6 bases). CDR1 and CDR2 from the germline V gene are MNHEY and SMNVEV (reference sequence). Trimming took 3 bases from V and 3 from J, leaving 8 bases between them. CDR3 size: 13 residues. The DNA of the CDR3 is TGTGCCAGCAGTTTTGACAGGTACACTGAAGCTTTCTTT. It specifies CASSFDRYTEAFF.

The V gene is TRBV6-4, the J gene TRBJ2-6; TRBD1 matches 9 bases. The CDR3 contains 16 residues. Germline CDR1 is MRHNA and CDR2 is SNTAGT. Trimming took 3 bases from V and 1 from J; bases not matched to a gene: 1. The CDR3 here is CASSEGTGSGANVLTF. The DNA for the CDR3 is TGTGCCAGCAGTGAAGGGACAGGGTCTGGGGCCAACGTCCTGACTTTC.

The chain combines TRBV7-3 with TRBJ2-3; 9 bases are shared with TRBD2. Germline CDR1 SGHTA, CDR2 FQGTGA. The junction had 3 bases not matched to a gene; V was cut back by 4 bases and J by 1 base. This CDR3 has 15 amino acids. The CDR3 bases are TGTGCCAGCAGCTCCGGGACTAGCCGCACAGATACGCAGTATTTT. Encoded protein: CASSSGTSRTDTQYF.

The V call is TRBV5-1, the J call TRBJ2-7; 15 bases fit TRBD2. CDR1 is SGHRS, CDR2 YFSETQ, per germline. V gave up 1 base and J gave up 2 bases; unmatched junction bases: 4. The CDR3 is 17 residues long. The CDR3 loop reads CASSLMRTSGRAYEQYF. CDR3 coding DNA: TGCGCCAGCAGCTTGATGCGGACTAGCGGGAGGGCCTACGAGCAGTACTTC.

The chain couples TRBV28 to TRBJ2-7; 8 bases fit TRBD1. Looked up from germline, CDR1 is MDHEN and CDR2 is SYDVKM. The CDR3 covers 15 residues. The trim removed 6 bases at V and 2 bases at J, leaving 9 bases unmatched. This CDR3 is CASSLQGVRAYEQYF. CDR3 in DNA: TGTGCCAGCAGCTTACAGGGGGTGAGGGCCTACGAGCAGTACTTC.

Points on this clone: The junction departs from the called germline gene at one end, perhaps through a read error. The rearrangement uses TRBV12-5 and TRBJ2-7; TRBD2 matches at 15 bases. There are 14 residues in the CDR3. Per germline, CDR1 LGHNT and CDR2 FRNRAP. CDR3 DNA sequence: TGTGCTAATGGTCCGGGGACTAGCGGGAGGGAGCAGTACTTC. Its translation is CANGPGTSGREQYF.

V and J are TRBV5-1 and TRBJ2-6; 8 bases are a match to TRBD1. Trimming cost V 3 bases and J 0 bases; bases outside gene matches: 8. The CDR3 is 18 residues long. Germline CDR1 is SGHRS and CDR2 is YFSETQ. In DNA form, the CDR3 reads TGCGCCAGCAGCTGGACAGGGTTGGCCACCTCTGGGGCCAACGTCCTGACTTTC. Protein product: CASSWTGLATSGANVLTF.

This clone has a handful of counts. The chain combines TRBV6-5 with TRBJ1-3; TRBD1 is a possible D gene (5 bases). V was clipped by 7 bases and J by 3 bases, with 10 bases between them. The germline gives CDR1 MNHEY, CDR2 SVGAGI. The CDR3 sequence is 13 residues long. In DNA form, the CDR3 reads TGTGCCAGCACCAAAGGGGTTGGAAACACCATATATTTT. Amino acid sequence: CASTKGVGNTIYF.

The V call is TRBV18, the J call TRBJ2-1; 7 bases map to TRBD2. The V gene end was trimmed by 6 bases and the J gene end by 6 bases; junction bases not matched to a gene: 5. Germline V gene sequence: CDR1 KGHSH, CDR2 LQKENI. The CDR3 is 13 residues long. CDR3 sequence: CASSTGTTNEQFF. CDR3 bases: TGTGCCAGCTCTACCGGGACTACCAATGAGCAGTTCTTC.

This clone occurred a few times. The V gene is TRBV19, the J gene TRBJ2-5; 8 positions agree with TRBD2. V trimming: 5 bases; J trimming: 0 bases; junction bases outside the gene matches: 5. The CDR3 is made up of 15 amino acids. Germline-derived CDR1 and CDR2 are LNHDA and SQIVND (reference sequence). The CDR3 sequence is CASSFSGNDQETQYF. In nucleotides, the CDR3 is TGTGCCAGTAGTTTTAGCGGGAATGACCAAGAGACCCAGTACTTC.

The rearrangement joins TRBV12-5 to TRBJ2-2; 9 bases map to TRBD2. V trimming: 6 bases; J trimming: 3 bases; junction bases outside the gene matches: 8. Per the germline V gene, CDR1 is LGHNT and CDR2 is FRNRAP. This CDR3 spans 16 amino acids. CDR3 region: CASGPSGTIYTGELFF. DNA of the CDR3: TGTGCTAGTGGCCCTAGCGGGACCATATACACCGGGGAGCTGTTTTTT.

The genes are TRBV9 and TRBJ2-5, with TRBD2 matching over 8 bases. CDR1 and CDR2 (germline): SGDLS, YYNGEE. The CDR3 covers 15 residues. The V and J ends lost 4 bases and 1 base, in that order; junction bases with no gene match: 6. This chain's CDR3 is CASSTRTSRQETQYF. The CDR3, as DNA: TGTGCCAGCAGCACCCGGACTAGCCGCCAAGAGACCCAGTACTTC.

The gene calls are TRBV2 and TRBJ1-3; 10 bases are a match to TRBD1. Unmatched junction bases numbered 4, after V lost 8 bases and J lost 3 bases. This CDR3 comprises 14 residues. CDR1 is SNHLY, CDR2 FYNNEI, per germline. This chain's CDR3 is CASHDRGLGNTIYF. The CDR3 nucleotides are TGTGCCAGCCACGACAGGGGGCTTGGAAACACCATATATTTT.

The rearrangement joins TRBV6-1 to TRBJ1-2; 9 bases map to TRBD1. V lost 5 bases to trimming and J lost 4 bases; unmatched junction nucleotides: 5. This CDR3 is built from 14 residues. From germline, CDR1 is MNHNS and CDR2 SASEGT. Here the CDR3 DNA reads TGTGCCAGCAGTCGGACAGGGGAAACCTATGGCTACACCTTC. This encodes CASSRTGETYGYTF.

The chain links TRBV4-1 to TRBJ2-1; 11 bases are a match to TRBD2. V was pared by 0 bases and J by 5 bases, with 9 bases of the junction left unmatched. CDR1 is MGHRA, CDR2 YSYEKL, per germline. The CDR3 runs to 18 residues. The chain's CDR3 is CASSQDRERLAGNNEQFF. The CDR3 DNA is TGCGCCAGCAGCCAAGATCGGGAGAGACTAGCGGGAAACAATGAGCAGTTCTTC.

This rearrangement joins TRBV2 to TRBJ1-2, with D maybe TRBD1 (5 bases). The CDR3 totals 15 residues. Trimming removed 2 bases from V and 4 bases from J, with 14 bases in between. Germline-derived CDR1 and CDR2 are SNHLY and FYNNEI. CDR3 nucleotides: TGTGCCAGCAGTGAATCCTGGACATCCACCTATGGCTACACCTTC. It is translated as CASSESWTSTYGYTF.

This chain joins TRBV6-1 and TRBJ1-2; D not certain. Germline CDR1 is MNHNS and CDR2 is SASEGT. The CDR3 sequence is 14 residues long. The V and J ends lost 2 bases and 2 bases respectively, with 9 bases between them. CDR3 loop: CASSEYHQNYGYTF. DNA for the CDR3: TGTGCCAGCAGTGAATATCACCAGAACTATGGCTACACCTTC.